This note documents a single TCR beta chain sequence. No antigen is known for it. V lost 3 bases to trimming and J lost 4 bases, with 7 bases between them. From germline, CDR1 is LNHDA and CDR2 SQIVND (reference sequence). The CDR3 extends over 13 amino acids. The source of the sample is a study of CD8+ T cells in alopecia areata. cDNA reverse transcribed from extracted RNA served as the sequencing template. Clones were sequenced by immunoSEQ multiplex PCR, and TCRdb holds only the in-frame ones, with some missing. The table lists roughly 200,000 clones, about 53% of them singletons. Specified treatment: oral pan-JAK inhibitor, 5-10 mg twice daily. Whole-study results and caveats: In scalp, tofacitinib significantly decreased clonality and expanded CD8+ clones among the top 100. In lesional scalp, particularly from alopecia totalis/universalis, clonality was higher than in normal scalp.

Sequences were derived from CD8+ T cells sorted from blood, sampled at week 24, from a patient treated with tofacitinib. This chain uses TRBV19 with TRBJ2-1; D is undetermined. This TCR derives from a human donor with alopecia areata. The CDR3 is CASSMDGYNEQFF. In DNA, the CDR3 is TGTGCCAGTAGTATGGACGGTTACAATGAGCAGTTCTTC.